Given below is one T cell receptor (beta chain) in context. The antigen is unknown. TCRdb's table, derived via immunoSEQ multiplex PCR, lists solely in-frame clones and lacks some. This sample yields approximately 150,000 clones, of which around 90% are seen a single time; about 4.3% belongs to the top ten. CDR3 length: 16 amino acids. Germline assignment: CDR1 LNHDA and CDR2 SQIVND (reference sequence). The V gene lost 3 bases and the J gene lost 4 bases, with 13 bases spanning the gap. This record comes from a study of radiation and T cells in renal cell carcinoma. General study points: Pretreatment tumor biopsies were lacking, so baseline clonotypes are unknown. In blood, top tumor clones expanded by 2 weeks, shrinking by 4.

Sample time point: baseline pretreatment blood. Treatment indicated: 15 Gy SBRT to primary tumor, nephrectomy 4 weeks later. This renal cell carcinoma was of the clear cell type. The sample was blood, taken from a patient whose treatment included radiotherapy and nephrectomy. The source is a woman in her 70s with renal cell carcinoma. This chain uses TRBV19 with TRBJ2-6, with D perhaps TRBD1 (6 bases). CDR3 nucleotides: TGTGCCAGTAGTATGGGGAAAGGGACAGGGGCCAACGTCCTGACTTTC. It is translated as CASSMGKGTGANVLTF.